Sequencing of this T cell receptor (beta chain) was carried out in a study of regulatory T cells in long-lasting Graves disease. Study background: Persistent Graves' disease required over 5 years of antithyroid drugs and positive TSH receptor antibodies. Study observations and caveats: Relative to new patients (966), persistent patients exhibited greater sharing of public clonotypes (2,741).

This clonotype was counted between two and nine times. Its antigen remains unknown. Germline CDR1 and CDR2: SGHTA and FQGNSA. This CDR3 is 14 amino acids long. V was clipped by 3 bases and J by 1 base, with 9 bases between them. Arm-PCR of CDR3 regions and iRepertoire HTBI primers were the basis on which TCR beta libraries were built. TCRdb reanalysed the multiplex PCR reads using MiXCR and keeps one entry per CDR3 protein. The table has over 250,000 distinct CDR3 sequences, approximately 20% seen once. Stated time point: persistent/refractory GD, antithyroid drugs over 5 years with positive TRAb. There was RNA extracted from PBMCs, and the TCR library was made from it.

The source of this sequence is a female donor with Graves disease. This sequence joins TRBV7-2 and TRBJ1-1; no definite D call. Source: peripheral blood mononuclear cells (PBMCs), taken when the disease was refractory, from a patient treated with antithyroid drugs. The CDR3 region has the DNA TGTGCCAGCAGCTTGGGTTGGGAGAACACTGAAGCTTTCTTT. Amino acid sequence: CASSLGWENTEAFF. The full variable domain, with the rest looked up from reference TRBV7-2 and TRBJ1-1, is GAGVSQSPSNKVTEKGKDVELRCDPISGHTALYWYRQSLGQGLEFLIYFQGNSAPDKSGLPSDRFSAERTGGSVSTLTIQRTQQEDSAVYLCASSLGWENTEAFFGQGTRLTVV.